This T cell receptor beta chain appears in the sequencing data of a study of TIL therapy for anti-PD-1-resistant metastatic lung cancer. Specified time point: pre-treatment sample, taken before nivolumab and TIL therapy. CDR1 and CDR2 from the germline V gene are LNHDA and SQIVND (reference sequence). Trimming at V came to 4 bases and at J to 1 base, leaving 8 bases not matched to a gene. This CDR3 contains 17 residues. The libraries were made with immunoSEQ v3. Survey-level samples got approximately 1.8 million read pairs; deep-level samples got roughly 5-6.5 million. The repertoire was sequenced with immunoSEQ multiplex PCR; TCRdb's copy has only in-frame clones and lacks some. The sample yields some 45,000 clones, around 85% seen once.

Specimen: blood, collected at baseline. The rearrangement joins TRBV19 to TRBJ1-5; 9 bases line up with TRBD1. The source is a person aged 25 to 80 with non-small cell lung cancer. The CDR3 sequence: CASSTGQGIYSNQPQHF. CDR3 DNA sequence: TGTGCCAGTAGTACAGGACAGGGGATATACAGCAATCAGCCCCAGCATTTT.